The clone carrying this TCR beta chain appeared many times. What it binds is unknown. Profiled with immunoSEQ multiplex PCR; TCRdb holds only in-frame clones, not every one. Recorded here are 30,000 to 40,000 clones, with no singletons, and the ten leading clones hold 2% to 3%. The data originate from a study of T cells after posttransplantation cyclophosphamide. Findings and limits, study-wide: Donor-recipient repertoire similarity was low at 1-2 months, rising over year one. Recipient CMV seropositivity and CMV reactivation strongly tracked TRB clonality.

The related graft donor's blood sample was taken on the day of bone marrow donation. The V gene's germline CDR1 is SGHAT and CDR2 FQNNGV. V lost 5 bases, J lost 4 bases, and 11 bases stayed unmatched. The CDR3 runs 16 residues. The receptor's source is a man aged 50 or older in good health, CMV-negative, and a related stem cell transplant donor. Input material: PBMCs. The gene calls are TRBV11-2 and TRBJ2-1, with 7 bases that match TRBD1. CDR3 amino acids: CASSPFPGQYYNEQFF. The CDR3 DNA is TGTGCCAGCAGCCCATTCCCGGGACAGTATTACAATGAGCAGTTCTTC.